Each of the 6 T cell receptor beta chains below was sequenced from the same sample in a study of shared clonotypes between healthy human individuals. Sequencing used immunoSEQ multiplex PCR; TCRdb keeps in-frame clones, though not all of them. The sample has some 500,000 clones; more than 95% are singletons. The material sequenced was naive CD4+ T cells sorted from blood. Specified subset: CD45RA+ positively selected. All receptors derive from a young woman in good health.

The rearrangement joins TRBV5-6 to TRBJ2-3; TRBD2 aligns across 7 bases. Unmatched junction bases numbered 8, after V lost 1 base and J lost 3 bases. The CDR3 contains 16 residues. Germline V gene lookup returns CDR1 SGHDT and CDR2 YYEEEE. The CDR3 sequence is CASSLTAAGLTDTQYF. DNA of the CDR3: TGTGCCAGCAGCTTGACGGCAGCGGGACTAACAGATACGCAGTATTTT. The variable domain in full, completed from reference TRBV5-6 and TRBJ2-3, reads DAGVTQSPTHLIKTRGQQVTLRCSPKSGHDTVSWYQQALGQGPQFIFQYYEEEERQRGNFPDRFSGHQFPNYSSELNVNALLLGDSALYLCASSLTAAGLTDTQYFGPGTRLTVL.

This rearrangement joins TRBV18 to TRBJ2-3; TRBD2 matches 7 bases. CDR1 is KGHSH and CDR2 is LQKENI in the germline V gene. Trimming at V came to 8 bases and at J to 4 bases, leaving 9 bases not matched to a gene. This CDR3 has 14 amino acids. CDR3 residues: CASRVAGVADTQYF. The CDR3 bases are TGTGCCAGCCGGGTCGCGGGAGTCGCAGATACGCAGTATTTT.

This chain connects TRBV28 to TRBJ1-2; D unresolved. This CDR3 contains 14 residues. The V and J ends lost 6 bases and 3 bases respectively, with 14 bases between them. Germline V CDR1 and CDR2: MDHEN, SYDVKM. In nucleotides, the CDR3 is TGTGCCAGCAGCGTAAGTGAAGCCTACTATGGCTACACCTTC. Protein product: CASSVSEAYYGYTF.

J is TRBJ1-2 and V is TRBV4-2; 7 positions agree with TRBD1. Germline CDR1 LGHNA, CDR2 YNFKEQ. CDR3 length: 15 residues. V lost 0 bases and J lost 5; bases outside the gene matches: 6. CDR3 loop: CASSQDRTGDYGYTF. The CDR3 nucleotides read TGTGCCAGCAGCCAAGATAGGACAGGAGATTATGGCTACACCTTC.

The V and J genes are TRBV19 and TRBJ2-5, with 7 positions matching TRBD2. The last part of the DNA fits TRBJ2-7 better; the J call may be wrong. Germline-derived CDR1 and CDR2 are LNHDA and SQIVND (reference sequence). The CDR3 is made up of 16 amino acids. CDR3 nucleotide sequence: TGTGCCAGTAGCCTCTCGGGCGGGAGACGTTCCTACGAGCAGTACTTC. Translation gives CASSLSGGRRSYEQYF.

The J gene is TRBJ2-7, the V gene TRBV28; D is possibly TRBD1 (6 bases). The ends were cut back, 4 bases at V and 2 bases at J, with 9 bases in the middle. Germline CDR1 MDHEN, CDR2 SYDVKM. The CDR3 has 13 amino acids. CDR3 DNA: TGTGCCAGCAGTTGGACAGTGACCTACGAGCAGTACTTC. Its translation is CASSWTVTYEQYF.